This TCR beta chain was captured in a study of cytomegalovirus exposure and HLA in healthy donors (dated by TCRdb to between 2016 and 2019). Broadly, across the study: According to an earlier analysis of several hundred of the donors, about 170 million T cells yielded some 120 million unique TCR beta sequences and about 300 Gb of sequence data. An early release covering roughly 600 HLA-typed donors comprised approximately 300 gigabases of sequencing data and approximately 85 million unique TCR sequences. Of the roughly 390 genotyped donors, 81% fell in the genetic ancestry cluster associated with self-reported Caucasian donors. The study aimed to test whether cataloging public T cell receptors could reveal signatures of past pathogen exposure. The study profiled the T cell repertoires of 666 subjects by immunosequencing and related them to cytomegalovirus serostatus. Along with the roughly 610-subject first cohort, a separate validation cohort of around 110 different subjects was used. The study combined high-throughput TCR immunosequencing, statistical association of individual TCRs with disease status, and machine learning to predict cytomegalovirus infection status. A later analysis re-examined previously published TCR beta repertoires from 600 to 700 donors and added high-resolution HLA genotyping to investigate patterns of TCR occurrence. The later analysis used no new phenotypic data to find candidate immune exposures, relying instead on TCR beta sequences and their occurrence across donors. An earlier analysis of 587 of the donors used high-throughput TCR beta sequencing to judge whether each TCR beta V gene segment behaved as functional or pseudogenic. Donor age, sex, ethnicity and CMV serostatus were collected together with the repertoire data. A later genetic analysis used genome-wide SNP genotypes for about three fifths of the 666 donors, treating that subset as a discovery cohort. All discovery cohort repertoires had been generated on a single sequencing platform. Class I and class II HLA loci were covered by the typing at four-digit resolution. The number of typed donors differed by locus: about 629-640 for A, B, C, DRB1 and DQB1; roughly 510 for DQA1; about 600 for DPA1; and some 470 for DPB1. Several DR-DQ haplotypes were handled as single units for association and clustering because linkage in the cohort was strong. Among about 370 genotyped donors of the cohort, an average of roughly 230,000 unique TCR beta nucleotide sequences was sequenced per donor, of which about 19% were non-productive.

Points on this clone: This receptor's antigen is unknown. Per-nucleotide qualities are absent, and no much larger clonotype sits a single base away.

Libraries came from the immunoSEQ multiplex PCR assay. For the multiplex PCR, a mixture combining 60 forward primers for TCR Vbeta segments and 13 reverse primers for TCR Jbeta segments was used. The CDR3 region of rearranged TCR beta genes was amplified from genomic DNA with a multiplex PCR assay. The amplified TCR beta libraries were sequenced on the Illumina HiSeq System as 87-base-pair reads. The study's processing was this. Across the 666 repertoires, a later analysis counted 80 million or so unique TCR beta chains, some 11 million of which were shared by at least two donors. Raw reads were error-corrected and collapsed into unique sequences by a nearest-neighbor algorithm in which closely related sequences were merged to remove PCR and sequencing errors. To assign V, D and J gene segments, CDR3 sequences were aligned to IMGT reference sequences. For a sequence to be retained, a match of at least six nucleotides was required to both a V gene segment and a J gene segment. Rearrangements were classified as productive when the CDR3 lacked stop codons and remained in frame with V and J, and all other rearrangements were classified as non-productive. Following IMGT convention, CDR3 was defined as the stretch from the second conserved V-encoded cysteine up to the conserved J-encoded phenylalanine. Sequences without an unambiguous match to a single V gene segment were excluded from the earlier analysis of several hundred of the donors. In an earlier analysis of some 590 of the donors, V segments were called functional above 56.7% productive rearrangements and were called segregating when the between-donor standard deviation exceeded 5%. A statistical classification framework was built to diagnose cytomegalovirus status from the catalog of TCR beta chain sequences. In a later analysis, V and J genes were assigned by comparing TCR nucleotide sequences against IMGT/GENE-DB human TR gene sequences. Using the TCRdist pipeline, a later analysis assigned CDR3 sequences along with most-parsimonious VDJ recombination scenarios. In a later analysis, each TCR beta chain was defined by its CDR3 amino acid sequence together with its V-gene family, and reads lacking a unique V-gene family were excluded. A later analysis removed over 500 highly shared, low-generation-probability nucleotide sequences to deal with suspected cross-contamination and a sequencing artifact. For each public chain, a later analysis derived a clonal expansion index from normalized ranks of inferred template counts within each repertoire. In a later analysis, generation probabilities were computed using a VDJ recombination model fitted to out-of-frame rearrangements, and the results were checked against IGoR. In a later analysis, hypergeometric tests were used to score TCR-TCR, TCR-HLA and TCR-CMV co-occurrence, with a repertoire-size bias correction applied to TCR pairs. False discovery rates were estimated in a later analysis by permuting HLA or CMV assignments 20 times. In a later analysis, co-occurring TCRs were grouped using DBSCAN, and TCRdist sequence similarity was added for clustering within HLA-allele-positive subsets. For co-occurrence clustering, repertoires with fewer than 30,000 or more than 120,000 public chains were excluded, along with a handful of repertoires with anomalous nucleotide sharing. TCRdb holds this immuneACCESS table with in-frame rearrangements only. Some clones are missing; in checked studies, unresolved V genes explain under half, and the rest has no known cause. V and J calls and clone size follow that table, whereas D and trimming were derived from the DNA. The sample contains around 190,000 clones, 82% of them found a single time. The ten largest clones represent approximately 0.51% of the sample.

The CDR3 holds 14 amino acids from the cysteine to the phenylalanine. Only CDR3 DNA remains: 42 bases, in frame from the first base. CDR1 and CDR2, looked up from the germline V gene, are SGDLS and YYNGEE. The junction shows trimming of 5 bases on V and 4 bases on J, plus 16 bases between the germline ends. The cohort was made up of roughly 670 healthy bone marrow donors. All cohort members were sampled while nominally healthy, although unrecorded immune exposures were likely present. The donor tested CMV seronegative and was one of the 352 seronegative cohort members. Each donor provided a peripheral blood sample, and peripheral blood mononuclear cells were used for TCR beta sequencing. The Qiagen DNeasy Blood Extraction Kit was used to extract genomic DNA from the blood cell samples. Beyond this particular receptor, the publication reports: Cytomegalovirus status was reported to be diagnosed by the classifier with high specificity and sensitivity in both the original and validation cohorts. A group of highly shared sequence variants was considered likely to be a technical artifact of the sequencing pipeline. Correlated functional status among segregating V segments might be attributable to linkage disequilibrium, but an unknown experimental factor could not be ruled out. For the cohort, immune exposure information was limited to CMV serostatus. Presence/absence analyses assumed roughly uniform sequencing depth across donors, an assumption that may not hold. Only TCR beta chains were sequenced in this cohort, and the absence of alpha or paired-chain data limited detectable features. In a later analysis, the rate of TCR association differed among HLA loci, with DRB1 alleles having the most associated TCRs and HLA-C alleles having the fewest. In an earlier analysis of about 550 of the donors, most TCR beta V segments were observed in productive rearrangements about 90% or about 30% of the time, broadly matching IMGT annotations. Because HLA typing was missing for some donors at each locus, association tests included only the typed subset. Most CMV-associated TCR beta chains appeared to be HLA-restricted in a later analysis, and the HLA associations seemed to be driven largely by CMV exposure. According to the authors, the approach could potentially be generalized to other disease states and immunological phenotypes. The 87-base-pair reads could not distinguish some IMGT-functional V segments, including TRBV6-2 and TRBV6-3, so those segments were excluded. According to a later analysis, parvovirus B19, influenza, CMV and Epstein-Barr virus appeared linked to several top co-occurrence clusters. A further reported finding was that TCR beta sequences accurately predicted the HLA-A and HLA-B alleles for most subjects in the first cohort. At a false discovery rate of 0.05, a later analysis linked 16,951 TCR beta sequences to specific HLA alleles. Three of the identified cytomegalovirus-associated TCR beta chains were confirmed in vitro to be specific for cytomegalovirus antigens. In the study, approximately 160 TCR beta chains were listed as associated with cytomegalovirus. In a later genetic analysis, a missense DCLRE1C variant was associated with V-gene and J-gene trimming of TCR beta chains, and the association was replicated in an independent cohort. Across donors, most TCR sequences were observed very rarely, whereas some public TCRs were present in many individuals. Because counts were too low, some 17 rarely observed V segments, including chromosome 9 orphons, were excluded from the earlier analysis of under 650 of the donors. In a later genetic analysis, fewer N-insertions in productive TCRs were reported among donors in an Asian-associated ancestry cluster than the 666-donor mean. Assigning TCR associations to individual alleles was difficult when HLA alleles, especially DR and DQ, strongly co-occurred. Compared with equally common non-associated chains, HLA-associated TCR beta chains in a later analysis were more clonally expanded and had lower generation probabilities.

This sequence was found in a woman aged 50 to 65 in good health and CMV-seronegative. Recombination connected TRBV9 to TRBJ2-7, with a tentative D gene TRBD1 over 5 matching bases. Sequenced input: PBMCs. The CDR3 is CASRPLPREYEQYF. The DNA reads TGTGCCAGCAGACCACTCCCCAGGGAATACGAGCAGTACTTC.